This T cell receptor beta chain was profiled in a study of T cells in narcolepsy. Whole-study context: Patients with NT1 or NT2 and healthy control donors were enrolled. Study-wide findings and caveats: Reportedly, autoreactive clonotypes were serially detected in patients' blood but not controls'. No autoreactive T cell clone sequences appeared in some memory CD4+ repertoires. Same-patient CSF and blood CD4+ T cell clonotypes included HCRT-specific and TRIB2-specific autoreactive ones.

Comment on this clone: Its specificity is not known.

Method: immunoSEQ multiplex PCR; TCRdb's copy keeps in-frame clones and lacks some. The sample holds under 40,000 clones, 83% seen once. Material: memory (CD45RA-) CD4+ T cells from blood. The TCR comes from a human donor in good health.

The CDR3 is CASSKRGGIVLKETQYF. CDR3 nucleotide sequence: TGTGCCAGCAGCAAGCGGGGGGGCATAGTCCTTAAAGAGACCCAGTACTTC. The genes are TRBV28 and TRBJ2-5, with 10 nucleotides matching TRBD2. CDR1 MDHEN and CDR2 SYDVKM come from the germline V gene. The CDR3 sequence is 17 residues long. J was trimmed by 3 bases and V by 6 bases; bases with no gene match: 13. Supplemented by reference TRBV28 and TRBJ2-5, the full variable domain reads DVKVTQSSRYLVKRTGEKVFLECVQDMDHENMFWYRQDPGLGLRLIYFSYDVKMKEKGDIPEGYSVSREKKERFSLILESASTNQTSMYLCASSKRGGIVLKETQYFGPGTRLLVL.